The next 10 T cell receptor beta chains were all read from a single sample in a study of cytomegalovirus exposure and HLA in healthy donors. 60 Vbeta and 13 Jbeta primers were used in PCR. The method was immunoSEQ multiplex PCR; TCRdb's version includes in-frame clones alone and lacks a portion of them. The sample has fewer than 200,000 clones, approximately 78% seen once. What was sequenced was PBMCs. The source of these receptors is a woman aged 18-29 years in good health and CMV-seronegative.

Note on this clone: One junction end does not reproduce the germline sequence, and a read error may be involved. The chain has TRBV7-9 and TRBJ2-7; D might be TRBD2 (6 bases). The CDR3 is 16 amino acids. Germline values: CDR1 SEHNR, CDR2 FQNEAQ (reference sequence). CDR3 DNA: TGTTCCAGCAGCTACATCGGGGGTGGTTCGTCCTACGAGCAGTACTTC. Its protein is CSSSYIGGGSSYEQYF.

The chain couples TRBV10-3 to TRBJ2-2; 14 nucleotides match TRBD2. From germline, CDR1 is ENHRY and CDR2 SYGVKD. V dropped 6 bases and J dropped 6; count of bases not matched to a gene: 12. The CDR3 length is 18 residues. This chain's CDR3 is CAISLSGLAGVAPGELFF. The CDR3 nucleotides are TGTGCCATCAGCCTATCGGGACTAGCGGGGGTCGCTCCCGGGGAGCTGTTTTTT.

This CDR3 reads CASSLARPGQGYNSPLHF. CDR3 coding DNA: TGTGCCAGCAGCTTAGCGAGGCCGGGACAGGGATATAATTCACCCCTCCACTTT. This sequence joins TRBV7-9 and TRBJ1-6; TRBD1 matches 9 bases. The CDR3 extends over 18 amino acids. CDR1 is SEHNR, CDR2 FQNEAQ, per germline (reference sequence). After removal of 0 bases from V and 4 bases from J, the junction contained 7 bases not matched to a gene.

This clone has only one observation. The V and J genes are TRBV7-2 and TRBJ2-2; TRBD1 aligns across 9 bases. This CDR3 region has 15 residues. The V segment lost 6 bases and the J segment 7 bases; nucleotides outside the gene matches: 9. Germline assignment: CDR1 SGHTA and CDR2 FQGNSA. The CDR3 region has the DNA TGTGCCAGCAGGCAGACAGGGGGTCGGGACGGGGAGCTGTTTTTT. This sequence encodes CASRQTGGRDGELFF.

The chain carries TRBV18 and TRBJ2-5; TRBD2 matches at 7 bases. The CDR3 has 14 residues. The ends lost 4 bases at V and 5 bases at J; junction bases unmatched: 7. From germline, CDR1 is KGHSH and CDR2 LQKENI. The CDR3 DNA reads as TGTGCCAGCTCACTCGGACTAGGAGGGGAGACCCAGTACTTC. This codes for CASSLGLGGETQYF.

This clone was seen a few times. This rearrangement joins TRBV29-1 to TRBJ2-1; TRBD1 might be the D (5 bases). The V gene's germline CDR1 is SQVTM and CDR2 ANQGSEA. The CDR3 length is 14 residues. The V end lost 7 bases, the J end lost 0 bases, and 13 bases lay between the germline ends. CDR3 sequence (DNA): TGCAGCGACACAGGAATGGGCTCCTACAATGAGCAGTTCTTC. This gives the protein CSDTGMGSYNEQFF.

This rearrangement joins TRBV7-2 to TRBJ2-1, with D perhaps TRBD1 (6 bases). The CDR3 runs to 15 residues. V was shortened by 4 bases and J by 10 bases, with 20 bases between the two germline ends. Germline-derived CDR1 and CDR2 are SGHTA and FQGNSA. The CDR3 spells CASSSTRITGNEQFF. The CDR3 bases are TGTGCCAGCAGCTCTACCAGAATAACAGGGAACGAGCAGTTCTTC.

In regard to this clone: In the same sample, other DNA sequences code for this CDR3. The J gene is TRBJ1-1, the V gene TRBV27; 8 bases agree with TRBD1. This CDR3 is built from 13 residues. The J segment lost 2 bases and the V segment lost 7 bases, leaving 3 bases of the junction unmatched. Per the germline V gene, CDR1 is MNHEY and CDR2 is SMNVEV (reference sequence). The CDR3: CASTGQGNTEAFF. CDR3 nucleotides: TGTGCCAGCACCGGACAGGGCAACACTGAAGCTTTCTTT.

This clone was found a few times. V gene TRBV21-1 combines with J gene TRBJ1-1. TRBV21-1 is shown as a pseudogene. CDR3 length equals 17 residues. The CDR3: CASSNNSPPLMNTEAFF. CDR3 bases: TGTGCCAGCAGCAATAACTCCCCCCCCCTGATGAACACTGAAGCTTTCTTT.

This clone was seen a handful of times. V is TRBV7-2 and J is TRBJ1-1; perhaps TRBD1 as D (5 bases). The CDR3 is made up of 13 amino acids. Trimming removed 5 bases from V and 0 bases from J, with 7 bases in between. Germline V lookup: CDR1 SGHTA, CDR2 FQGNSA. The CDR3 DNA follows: TGTGCCAGCAGCGCGACAGTGAACACTGAAGCTTTCTTT. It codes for CASSATVNTEAFF.